Listed below are T cell receptor beta chains from one sample, sequenced in a study of blood T cell repertoires in COVID-19. Sequencing was performed with immunoSEQ multiplex PCR; in TCRdb, only in-frame clones are kept and a portion is missing. The sample has about 68,000 clones; 65% to 90% are singletons. The sequenced sample consisted of peripheral blood. The receptors were gathered from a man aged 45-65 years with acute or convalescent COVID-19. The CDR3 runs from the conserved cysteine through the conserved F or W. D genes are given only for firm matches. A clone size is listed for some rows: how often the clone was seen (once, few, many), or a class if it is expanded.

abundance | d_gene | j_gene | len | v_gene | CDR3nt | CDR3aa
- | TRBD1 | TRBJ2-7 | 14 | TRBV13 | TGTGCCAGCAGCCCAAGGGACAGGCCAACCGAGCAGTACTTC | CASSPRDRPTEQYF
- | - | TRBJ1-2 | 16 | TRBV15 | TGTGCCACCAGCAGAGATCGGCACCGCAGGCACTATGGCTACACCTTC | CATSRDRHRRHYGYTF
- | TRBD1 | TRBJ2-5 | 14 | TRBV25-1 | TGTGCCAGCAAAGGGACAGGCCACCAAGAGACCCAGTACTTC | CASKGTGHQETQYF
once | - | TRBJ1-2 | 13 | TRBV2 | TGTGCCAGCAGTGGGGCAGATAACTATGGCTACACCTTC | CASSGADNYGYTF
- | TRBD1 | TRBJ1-4 | 14 | TRBV6-2/TRBV6-3 | TGTGCCAGCAGTTCACAGGGGTTCGGTGAAAAACTGTTTTTT | CASSSQGFGEKLFF
- | TRBD1 | TRBJ2-1 | 11 | TRBV18 | TGTGCCAGCTCACCGGGACAGAACGTGTTCTTC | CASSPGQNVFF
- | - | TRBJ2-7 | 15 | TRBV27 | TGTGCCAGCAGTTACATGGGGGACAAGCCCTACGAGCAGTACTTC | CASSYMGDKPYEQYF
- | - | TRBJ2-5 | 11 | TRBV2 | TGTGCCAGCAGCGCCCGGGGGACCCAGTACTTC | CASSARGTQYF
few | TRBD2 | TRBJ2-5 | 17 | TRBV2 | TGTGCCAGCAGTTTTCACAGCGGGGGCTACGACGGTGAGACCCAGTACTTC | CASSFHSGGYDGETQYF
once | TRBD2 | TRBJ2-4 | 16 | TRBV3-1/TRBV3-2 | TGTGCCAGCGGAGGAACTAGCGGGGACGCCAAAAACATTCAGTACTTC | CASGGTSGDAKNIQYF
- | - | TRBJ1-1 | 14 | TRBV9 | TGTGCCAGCAGCGCCACTCAAGTCGACACTGAAGCTTTCTTT | CASSATQVDTEAFF
- | - | TRBJ1-6 | 15 | TRBV3-1/TRBV3-2 | TGTGCCAGCAGCCAAGATTGGCAGGGTGAATCACCCCTCCACTTT | CASSQDWQGESPLHF
- | - | TRBJ1-3 | 13 | TRBV30 | TGTGCCTGGAGTTCAGACTCTGGAAACACCATATATTTT | CAWSSDSGNTIYF
- | - | TRBJ1-2 | 13 | TRBV6-4 | TGTGCCAGCACCCTTAACGGTTCCCGAGGAAACACCTTC | CASTLNGSRGNTF
- | TRBD2 | TRBJ2-5 | 13 | TRBV10-1 | TGCGCCACCAGATCCGGACTAGAGGAGACCCAGTACTTC | CATRSGLEETQYF
- | TRBD2 | TRBJ2-3 | 15 | TRBV6-6 | TGTGCCAGCACCTCGGGGGGTTTGGGCACAGATACGCAGTATTTT | CASTSGGLGTDTQYF
- | TRBD2 | TRBJ2-5 | 16 | TRBV10-3 | TGTGCCATCAGTGAGTCGCAAGCGGGGGGCTCGAAGACCCAGTACTTC | CAISESQAGGSKTQYF
- | TRBD2 | TRBJ2-2 | 19 | TRBV10-2 | TGCGCCAGCAGTGACCCAAGACTAGCGGGGGGGGCAACTACCGGGGAGCTGTTTTTT | CASSDPRLAGGATTGELFF
- | TRBD1 | TRBJ2-7 | 14 | TRBV5-1 | TGCGCCAGCAGCGCCTCGACAGGGGACTACGAGCAGTACTTC | CASSASTGDYEQYF
- | TRBD1 | TRBJ2-3 | 13 | TRBV12-5 | TGTGCTAGTGTTCCTGCAGGGGGCGAAACGCAGTATTTT | CASVPAGGETQYF
once | - | TRBJ1-6 | 14 | TRBV28 | TGTGCCAGCAGTTACGGGGCCTATAATTCACCCCTCCACTTT | CASSYGAYNSPLHF
- | - | TRBJ2-5 | 14 | TRBV3-1/TRBV3-2 | TGTGCCAGCAGCCGGAAGTCAGGGGGGGAGACCCAGTACTTC | CASSRKSGGETQYF
- | - | TRBJ2-1 | 14 | TRBV4-2 | TGTGCCAGCAGCTCCGAGGATTCCTACAATGAGCAGTTCTTC | CASSSEDSYNEQFF